One and the same sample provided the 29 T cell receptor beta chains below, sequenced in a study of shared clonotypes between healthy human individuals. Naive CD8 cells lacked CD45RO and underwent positive selection for CCR7, leaving out terminally differentiated effector memory CD45RA+ cells. Clones were sequenced by immunoSEQ multiplex PCR, and TCRdb holds only the in-frame ones, with some missing. The sample lists over 2,000,000 clones; 90% to 95% were seen once. Material: naive CD8+ T cells from PBMCs. All receptors derive from a man aged 18 to 29 in good health. Some clones in this sample may be carry-over from other donors' samples.

The chain uses TRBV7-9 and TRBJ2-1, with TRBD2 identical over 7 bases. V shed 5 bases, J shed 4 bases, and the junction held 5 bases outside the gene matches. Germline assignment: CDR1 SEHNR and CDR2 FQNEAQ (reference sequence). The CDR3 runs to 14 residues. The CDR3 DNA sequence: TGTGCCAGCAGCGGCACGGGGGGATACAATGAGCAGTTCTTC. Its protein product is CASSGTGGYNEQFF. The full variable domain, in which reference TRBV7-9 and TRBJ2-1 provide the parts outside the CDR3, is DTGVSQNPRHKITKRGQNVTFRCDPISEHNRLYWYRQTLGQGPEFLTYFQNEAQLEKSRLLSDRFSAERPKGSFSTLEIQRTEQGDSAMYLCASSGTGGYNEQFFGPGTRLTVL.

V and J are TRBV7-8 and TRBJ2-1, with a possible D match to TRBD2 (5 bases). The CDR3 runs 16 residues. With 4 bases removed from V and 4 bases from J, the gap between germline ends came to 17 bases. The germline CDR1 and CDR2 sequences are SGHVS and FQNEAQ. The CDR3 DNA reads as TGTGCCAGCAGCTCCCACGCCGGGATACCATACAATGAGCAGTTCTTC. Translated, it gives CASSSHAGIPYNEQFF.

The J gene is TRBJ2-7, the V gene TRBV28, with a weak D call TRBD2 (5 bases). The V end was cut by 8 bases, the J end by 2 bases, with 13 bases between. Germline CDR1 is MDHEN and CDR2 is SYDVKM. There are 13 residues in the CDR3. This CDR3 is CASEGLVTYEQYF. CDR3 sequence (DNA): TGTGCCAGCGAGGGATTGGTCACCTACGAGCAGTACTTC.

The chain carries TRBV7-2 and TRBJ2-7; either TRBD1 or TRBD2 may fit D (7 bases each). The germline gives CDR1 SGHTA, CDR2 FQGNSA. Between the trimmed V and J ends, which lost 4 bases and 2 bases, there was a span of 12 bases. The CDR3 has 14 amino acids. CDR3 coding DNA: TGTGCCAGCAGCTCGACAGGGAGGGCCTACGAGCAGTACTTC. This codes for CASSSTGRAYEQYF.

V is TRBV6-1 and J is TRBJ1-1; D ambiguous. The CDR3 spans 13 residues. Trimming cost V 3 bases and J 1 base, with 6 bases left between them. Germline lookup yields CDR1 MNHNS and CDR2 SASEGT. The CDR3 sequence is CASSDGRNTEAFF. CDR3 sequence (DNA): TGTGCCAGCAGTGATGGGAGGAACACTGAAGCTTTCTTT.

Worth noting for this clone: In the same sample, other DNA sequences code for this CDR3. The chain recombines TRBV27 with TRBJ2-7; possibly TRBD1 or TRBD2 for D (5 bases each). Between the trimmed V and J ends, which lost 3 bases and 1 base, there was a span of 10 bases. The germline V gene encodes CDR1 MNHEY and CDR2 SMNVEV (reference sequence). The CDR3 is 14 amino acids. The CDR3 DNA reads TGTGCCAGCAGTTTTAGGGGACGGTCCTACGAGCAGTACTTC. Residues: CASSFRGRSYEQYF.

This clone occurred a few times. The CDR3 DNA reads TGTGCCAGTAGTAAGGACAGGGGGAACACTGAAGCTTTCTTT. Encoded protein: CASSKDRGNTEAFF. The chain is built from TRBV19 and TRBJ1-1, with 9 bases lining up with TRBD1. The length of the CDR3 is 14 residues. Germline CDR1 and CDR2: LNHDA and SQIVND (reference sequence). V was clipped by 4 bases and J by 1 base; unmatched bases: 1.

In its sample, this clone was seen a few times. The chain employs TRBV28 and TRBJ2-2; 7 nucleotides line up with TRBD1. With 10 bases clipped from V and 1 base from J, the junction kept 9 bases outside the gene matches. The germline gives CDR1 MDHEN, CDR2 SYDVKM. CDR3 length: 15 residues. The CDR3 region has the DNA TGTGCCAACCCCTGGACAGGACGGAACACCGGGGAGCTGTTTTTT. It yields the protein CANPWTGRNTGELFF.

This clone was detected once. This sequence joins TRBV19 and TRBJ1-5; the match to TRBD1 covers 10 bases. The CDR3 is 20 residues long. The germline V gene encodes CDR1 LNHDA and CDR2 SQIVND (reference sequence). The V segment lost 8 bases and the J segment 3 bases; nucleotides outside the gene matches: 22. CDR3 in DNA: TGTGCCAGTGGTGCCACCGGGACAGGGGTACGTGCCTTTTACAATCAGCCCCAGCATTTT. Residues: CASGATGTGVRAFYNQPQHF.

A few counts support this clone. The genes are TRBV10-1 and TRBJ1-1; D gene unclear. Germline CDR1 WNHNN, CDR2 SYGVQD (reference sequence). The CDR3 length is 8 residues. Trimming cost V 8 bases and J 13 bases, with 8 bases left between them. CDR3 coding DNA: TGCGCCAGCCTACGGGGTTTCTTT. Residues: CASLRGFF.

V usage is TRBV5-4 and J usage is TRBJ2-1; 7 nucleotides match TRBD2. In germline, CDR1 is SGHNT, CDR2 YYREEE (reference sequence). The CDR3 totals 16 residues. V was clipped by 4 bases and J by 0 bases; unmatched bases: 7. The CDR3 is CASSPSRGSSYNEQFF. The CDR3 DNA sequence: TGTGCCAGCAGCCCCTCGCGGGGGAGCTCCTACAATGAGCAGTTCTTC.

The chain recombines TRBV7-9 with TRBJ2-7; TRBD1 aligns across 7 bases. The J segment lost 2 bases and the V segment lost 4 bases, leaving 8 bases of the junction unmatched. The CDR3 is made up of 15 amino acids. Germline loops: CDR1 SEHNR, CDR2 FQNEAQ (reference sequence). CDR3 loop: CASSSRQGRTYEQYF. The CDR3 DNA reads as TGTGCCAGCAGCTCTAGACAGGGACGGACCTACGAGCAGTACTTC.

V and J are TRBV19 and TRBJ2-7, with 9 bases aligning to TRBD1. The V segment lost 3 bases and the J segment 5 bases; nucleotides outside the gene matches: 8. Germline V gene lookup returns CDR1 LNHDA and CDR2 SQIVND (reference sequence). The CDR3 totals 15 residues. The CDR3, as DNA: TGTGCCAGTAGTATTTGGGGGACAGGGATCGACGAGCAGTACTTC. The encoded protein is CASSIWGTGIDEQYF.

The genes are TRBV29-1 and TRBJ2-1; D unresolved. Trimming shortened V by 8 bases and J by 3 bases, and 8 bases separated the two germline ends. CDR1 and CDR2 (germline): SQVTM, ANQGSEA. The CDR3 runs 11 residues. CDR3 residues: CSWWFYNEQFF. CDR3 bases: TGCAGCTGGTGGTTCTACAATGAGCAGTTCTTC.

V and J are TRBV19 and TRBJ2-5, with TRBD2 identical over 7 bases. The junction had 9 bases not matched to a gene; V was cut back by 1 base and J by 4 bases. The V gene's germline CDR1 is LNHDA and CDR2 SQIVND (reference sequence). The CDR3 has 16 amino acids. The DNA of the CDR3 is TGTGCCAGTAGTATAGGAGGCGGGAGAGGAATAGAGACCCAGTACTTC. Residues: CASSIGGGRGIETQYF. Using reference TRBV19 and TRBJ2-5 for the parts outside the CDR3, the full variable domain is DGGITQSPKYLFRKEGQNVTLSCEQNLNHDAMYWYRQDPGQGLRLIYYSQIVNDFQKGDIAEGYSVSREKKESFPLTVTSAQKNPTAFYLCASSIGGGRGIETQYFGPGTRLLVL.

This chain connects TRBV28 to TRBJ1-5; 8 bases fit TRBD1. The V segment lost 7 bases and the J segment 10 bases; nucleotides outside the gene matches: 6. Per the germline V gene, CDR1 is MDHEN and CDR2 is SYDVKM. This CDR3 region has 12 residues. CDR3 nucleotide sequence: TGTGCCAGCAATGAACAGGGGGGCCCCCAGCATTTT. Its protein is CASNEQGGPQHF.

The V gene is TRBV27, the J gene TRBJ1-1; TRBD1 aligns across 9 bases. Trimming took 2 bases from V and 3 from J; bases not matched to a gene: 4. CDR3 length: 15 residues. CDR1 and CDR2 from the germline V gene are MNHEY and SMNVEV (reference sequence). The CDR3: CASSLDGTGYTEAFF. CDR3 nucleotide sequence: TGTGCCAGCAGTTTAGATGGGACAGGGTACACTGAAGCTTTCTTT.

This clone came up once. The V call is TRBV19, the J call TRBJ2-1; 8 bases are a match to TRBD2. Trimming cost V 0 bases and J 5 bases; bases outside gene matches: 3. The CDR3 has 15 amino acids. Looked up from germline, CDR1 is LNHDA and CDR2 is SQIVND (reference sequence). CDR3 sequence reads: CASSIDREGDNEQFF. For the CDR3, the DNA is TGTGCCAGTAGTATAGATCGGGAGGGGGACAATGAGCAGTTCTTC.

The chain couples TRBV7-9 to TRBJ1-1; a weak D match, TRBD1 (6 bases). The V and J ends lost 5 bases and 0 bases respectively, with 13 bases between them. The CDR3 length is 15 residues. The V gene's germline CDR1 is SEHNR and CDR2 FQNEAQ (reference sequence). CDR3 region: CASSRDRNMNTEAFF. The DNA for the CDR3 is TGTGCCAGCAGCCGCGACAGGAACATGAACACTGAAGCTTTCTTT.

This chain connects TRBV2 to TRBJ2-3, with D perhaps TRBD2 (6 bases). This CDR3 is 16 amino acids long. The germline V and J ends were trimmed by 5 bases and 2 bases, with 17 bases remaining between them. Looked up from germline, CDR1 is SNHLY and CDR2 is FYNNEI. Written as DNA, the CDR3 is TGTGCCAGCAGTACTCCACCCGGCGGGATCACAGATACGCAGTATTTT. Translating it yields CASSTPPGGITDTQYF.

The chain combines TRBV11-2 with TRBJ2-3, with 7 bases that match TRBD2. The CDR3 contains 16 residues. In germline, CDR1 is SGHAT, CDR2 FQNNGV. The V and J ends lost 5 bases and 5 bases, in that order; junction bases with no gene match: 13. The CDR3 sequence is CASSLAPQRDIDTQYF. CDR3 bases: TGTGCCAGCAGCCTAGCCCCCCAGCGGGATATAGATACGCAGTATTTT.

This chain links TRBV10-2 with TRBJ2-5, with 8 nucleotides matching TRBD2. The germline CDR1 and CDR2 sequences are WSHSY and SAAADI. V was pared by 0 bases and J by 3 bases, with 6 bases of the junction left unmatched. This CDR3 is built from 16 residues. CDR3 residues: CASSESTSDGKETQYF. As DNA, the CDR3 is TGCGCCAGCAGTGAGTCGACTAGCGACGGGAAAGAGACCCAGTACTTC.

A word on this clone: The sample has other DNA sequences that encode this CDR3 too. The chain joins TRBV5-1 to TRBJ2-1, with TRBD2 as a possible D gene (6 bases). V was trimmed by 0 bases and J by 0 bases, leaving 10 bases between them. Germline-derived CDR1 and CDR2 are SGHRS and YFSETQ. The CDR3 consists of 16 residues. The CDR3 nucleotides read TGCGCCAGCAGCTTGGGCGGGGTTAGCTCCTACAATGAGCAGTTCTTC. It codes for CASSLGGVSSYNEQFF.

V usage is TRBV6-1 and J usage is TRBJ2-5, with D uncertain. The germline V and J ends were trimmed by 1 base and 5 bases, with 8 bases remaining between them. CDR1 and CDR2 from the germline V gene are MNHNS and SASEGT. The length of the CDR3 is 13 residues. CDR3 DNA: TGTGCCAGCAGTGAAGGGGTGTCGGAGACCCAGTACTTC. This gives the protein CASSEGVSETQYF.

This clone was observed once. This chain joins TRBV6-1 and TRBJ1-2; a weak D match, TRBD1 (6 bases). The CDR3 has 18 residues. V dropped 0 bases and J dropped 4 bases, with 21 bases sitting between them. Germline CDR1 MNHNS, CDR2 SASEGT. The CDR3 reads CASSEAFLRNRVSYGYTF. CDR3 sequence (DNA): TGTGCCAGCAGTGAAGCCTTCCTTAGAAACAGGGTGAGCTATGGCTACACCTTC.

The chain has TRBV7-9 and TRBJ2-1; no clear D. Per germline, CDR1 SEHNR and CDR2 FQNEAQ (reference sequence). The germline V and J ends were trimmed by 7 bases and 2 bases, with 15 bases remaining between them. The CDR3 is 15 amino acids. The CDR3 coding sequence is TGTGCCAGCAACCCCGGAGATAATCCCTACAATGAGCAGTTCTTC. Its protein product is CASNPGDNPYNEQFF. Full variable domain (rest looked up from reference TRBV7-9 and TRBJ2-1): DTGVSQNPRHKITKRGQNVTFRCDPISEHNRLYWYRQTLGQGPEFLTYFQNEAQLEKSRLLSDRFSAERPKGSFSTLEIQRTEQGDSAMYLCASNPGDNPYNEQFFGPGTRLTVL.

This clone is a singleton in its sample. The J gene is TRBJ2-1, the V gene TRBV2; TRBD2 matches 7 bases. The CDR3 is made up of 14 amino acids. Germline CDR1 SNHLY, CDR2 FYNNEI. V dropped 7 bases and J dropped 3; count of bases not matched to a gene: 6. CDR3 in DNA: TGTGCCAGCAAAGGGCTAGCGGACTACAATGAGCAGTTCTTC. The encoded protein is CASKGLADYNEQFF.

The chain combines TRBV19 with TRBJ2-1; 9 bases fit TRBD1. Germline assignment: CDR1 LNHDA and CDR2 SQIVND (reference sequence). The CDR3 contains 16 residues. Trimming took 5 bases from V and 7 from J; bases not matched to a gene: 12. The DNA of the CDR3 is TGTGCCAGTAGTGCCCGATCGGGACAGGGAGGGAATGAGCAGTTCTTC. Amino acids: CASSARSGQGGNEQFF.

Concerning this clone: One end of the junction is discordant with germline, which a read error may explain. The chain has TRBV15 and TRBJ1-1; no clear D gene. Germline CDR1 is LNHNV and CDR2 is YYDKDF (reference sequence). The CDR3 loop spans 13 amino acids. CDR3 protein: CATNRGRTTEAFF. In DNA form, the CDR3 reads TGTGCCACCAACAGAGGAAGGACCACTGAAGCTTTCTTT.